The text below deals with one T cell receptor beta chain. Its antigen is unidentified. The data were obtained in a study of a mutant IDH1 vaccine in newly diagnosed glioma. Study background: Treated individuals were about 62% male and roughly 40% female, averaging approximately 40 years of age. The earlier regimen, radiotherapy, temozolomide, or both, was most often both.

Generated by immunoSEQ multiplex PCR, the TCRdb table keeps only in-frame clones and is missing some. The sample has tens of thousands of clones; 83% are singletons. General study results and limits: Pseudoprogression appears to have had no connection to changes in top peripheral T cell clonotypes.

CDR3 length: 11 residues. V was cut by 7 bases and J by 12 bases, with 15 bases left in between. The germline CDR1 and CDR2 sequences are MNHEY and SVGAGI. Time point noted: baseline, week 1 (first vaccination visit). The treatment: pre-vaccination baseline after standard-of-care therapy. Tumors from donors were new WHO grade 3 or 4 IDH1-mutant astrocytomas with ATRX loss. The sample was PBMCs, taken from a glioma patient treated with radiotherapy, temozolomide or both. The gene calls are TRBV6-5 and TRBJ1-1, with D uncertain. The TCR sequence derives from a woman in her forties or fifties with glioma. The CDR3 region has the DNA TGTGCCAGCATGCTCGGAGGAACGCCTTTCTTT. It specifies CASMLGGTPFF.